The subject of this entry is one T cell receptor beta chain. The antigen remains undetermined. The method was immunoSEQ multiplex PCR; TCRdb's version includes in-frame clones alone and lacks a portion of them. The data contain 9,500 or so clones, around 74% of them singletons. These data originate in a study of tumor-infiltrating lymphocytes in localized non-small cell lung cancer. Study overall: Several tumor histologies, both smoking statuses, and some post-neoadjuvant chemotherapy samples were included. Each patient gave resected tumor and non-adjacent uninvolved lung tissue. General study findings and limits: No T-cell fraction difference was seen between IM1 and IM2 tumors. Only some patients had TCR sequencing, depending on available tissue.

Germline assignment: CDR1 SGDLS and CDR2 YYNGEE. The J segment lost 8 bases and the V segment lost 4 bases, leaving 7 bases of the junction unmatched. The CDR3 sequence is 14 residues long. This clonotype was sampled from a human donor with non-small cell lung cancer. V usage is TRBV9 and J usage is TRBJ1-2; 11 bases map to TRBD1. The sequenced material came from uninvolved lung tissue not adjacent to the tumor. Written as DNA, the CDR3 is TGTGCCAGCAGCCCGGGACAGGGGGTGATCGGCTACACCTTC. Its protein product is CASSPGQGVIGYTF.